This TCR beta chain was sequenced in a study of early T cells in non-severe SARS-CoV-2 infection. As for the study in general: The sequenced material was bulk RNA from unsorted whole blood, and its chains were unpaired.

Points from the study as a whole: In VDJdb matching, anti-spike CD8 responses were favored while private and CD4 specificities went missing.

TCRdb fed the 5' RACE reads into MiXCR, producing one record per CDR3 protein. This table has around 46,000 distinct CDR3 sequences, roughly 5.5% appearing once. This clonotype was found a few times. Its antigen is still unknown. The origin of this receptor is an adult who was a healthcare worker with PCR-confirmed SARS-CoV-2 infection or an uninfected control (not recorded which). Sequencing was done on a sample of whole blood.

Here the CDR3 reads CASSYSPGRNTEAFF. The CDR3 DNA reads TGTGCCAGCAGTTACTCGCCCGGGCGGAACACTGAAGCTTTCTTT. The rearrangement uses TRBV6-5 and TRBJ1-1; D call uncertain. This CDR3 contains 15 residues. Trimming left V 0 bases short and J 1 base short, with 9 bases between. CDR1 is MNHEY, CDR2 SVGAGI, per germline.